A single sample is the source of the 3 T cell receptor beta chains below, sequenced in a study of shared clonotypes between healthy human individuals. This table comes from immunoSEQ multiplex PCR, and its TCRdb copy is limited to in-frame clones, with some not included. The table has fewer than 2.5 million clones, 80% to 95% seen once. The sequencing input was naive CD4+ T cells from PBMCs. As for subset: CD45RA+ positively selected. The receptors were sampled from a man between 18 and 29 years old in good health. Some clones in this sample may be carry-over from other donors' samples.

CDR3 sequence: CASKSAPGSAYEQYF. The CDR3 DNA follows: TGCGCCAGCAAATCGGCCCCCGGGTCAGCCTACGAGCAGTACTTC. V gene TRBV10-2 combines with J gene TRBJ2-5; no firm D call. The DNA end lines up better with TRBJ2-7; the J call may be wrong. The CDR3 extends over 15 amino acids. Germline V gene data show CDR1 as WSHSY and CDR2 as SAAADI.

The chain combines TRBV18 with TRBJ2-1, with D perhaps TRBD2 (6 bases). In germline, CDR1 is KGHSH, CDR2 LQKENI. The CDR3 is 16 residues long. The germline V and J ends were trimmed by 3 bases and 2 bases, with 14 bases remaining between them. For the CDR3, the DNA is TGTGCCAGCTCACCTTTTACGGGGGTAACCTACAATGAGCAGTTCTTC. Translation: CASSPFTGVTYNEQFF. Using reference TRBV18 and TRBJ2-1 for the parts outside the CDR3, the full variable domain is NAGVMQNPRHLVRRRGQEARLRCSPMKGHSHVYWYRQLPEEGLKFMVYLQKENIIDESGMPKERFSAEFPKEGPSILRIQQVVRGDSAAYFCASSPFTGVTYNEQFFGPGTRLTVL.

The rearrangement uses TRBV18 and TRBJ2-3; D is possibly TRBD2 (5 bases). This CDR3 is built from 15 residues. Trimming left V 4 bases short and J 0 bases short, with 11 bases between. CDR1 and CDR2 from the germline V gene are KGHSH and LQKENI. The CDR3 coding sequence is TGTGCCAGCTCACTCCTCACGGGAAGCACAGATACGCAGTATTTT. Translation: CASSLLTGSTDTQYF.